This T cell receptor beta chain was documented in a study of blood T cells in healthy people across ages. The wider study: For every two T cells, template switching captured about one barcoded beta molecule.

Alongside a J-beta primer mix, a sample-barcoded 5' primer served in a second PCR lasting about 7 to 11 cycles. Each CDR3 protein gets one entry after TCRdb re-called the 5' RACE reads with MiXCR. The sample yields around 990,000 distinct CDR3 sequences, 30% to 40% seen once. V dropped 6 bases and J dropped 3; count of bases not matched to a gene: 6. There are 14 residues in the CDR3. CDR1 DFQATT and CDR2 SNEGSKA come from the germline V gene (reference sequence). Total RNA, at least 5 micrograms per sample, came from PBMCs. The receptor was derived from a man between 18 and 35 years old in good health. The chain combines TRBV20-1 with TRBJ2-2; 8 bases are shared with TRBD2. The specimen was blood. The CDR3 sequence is CSASGGLDTGELFF. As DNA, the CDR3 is TGCAGTGCATCCGGGGGACTAGACACCGGGGAGCTGTTTTTT.